This T cell receptor (beta chain) comes out of a study of radiotherapy plus CTLA-4 blockade in lung cancer. On the study more broadly: Objective responses were documented in approximately 18% of patients, with disease control in just over 30%. General observations from the study: Tumor-origin TCR clones grew in blood after radiotherapy plus ipilimumab.

Enrolled patients, whose metastatic non-small-cell lung cancer was chemo-refractory, received focal radiation plus CTLA-4 blockade with ipilimumab. Assay used: immunoSEQ multiplex PCR; TCRdb lists only in-frame clones, some missing. The profile shows around 95,000 clones, approximately 83% of them singletons. On this clone: What it recognizes is unknown.

Sequencing used peripheral blood, obtained from a patient treated with radiotherapy plus ipilimumab. The sequence was obtained from a human donor with non-small cell lung cancer who had stable disease on radiotherapy plus ipilimumab.

The chain's CDR3 is CASSQNEVNTEAFF. CDR3 in DNA: TGTGCCAGCAGCCAAAACGAGGTGAACACTGAAGCTTTCTTT. This chain joins TRBV7-8 and TRBJ1-1, with no clear D. CDR1 and CDR2 from the germline V gene are SGHVS and FQNEAQ. The CDR3 covers 14 residues. Trimming pared 5 bases from V and 0 bases from J, leaving 10 bases between. The variable domain in full, completed from reference TRBV7-8 and TRBJ1-1, reads GAGVSQSPRYKVAKRGQDVALRCDPISGHVSLFWYQQALGQGPEFLTYFQNEAQLDKSGLPSDRFFAERPEGSVSTLKIQRTQQEDSAVYLCASSQNEVNTEAFFGQGTRLTVV.